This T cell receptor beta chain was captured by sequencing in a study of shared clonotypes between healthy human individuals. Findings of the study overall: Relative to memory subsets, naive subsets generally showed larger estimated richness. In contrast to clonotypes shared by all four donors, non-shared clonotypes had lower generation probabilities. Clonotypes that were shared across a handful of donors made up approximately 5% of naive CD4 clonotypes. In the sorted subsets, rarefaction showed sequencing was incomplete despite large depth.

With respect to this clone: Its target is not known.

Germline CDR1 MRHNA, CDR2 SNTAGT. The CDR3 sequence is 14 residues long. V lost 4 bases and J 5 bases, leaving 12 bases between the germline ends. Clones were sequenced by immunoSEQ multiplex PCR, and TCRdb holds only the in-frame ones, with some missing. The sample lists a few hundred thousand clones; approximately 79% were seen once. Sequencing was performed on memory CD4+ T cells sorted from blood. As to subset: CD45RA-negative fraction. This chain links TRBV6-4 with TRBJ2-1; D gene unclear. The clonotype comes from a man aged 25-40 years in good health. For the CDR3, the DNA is TGTGCCAGCAGTGTCCAGCGAAGCGACAATGAGCAGTTCTTC. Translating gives CASSVQRSDNEQFF.